The source of this TCR beta chain is a study of blood T cell repertoires in COVID-19. Study at large: Samples came from the United States, Italy and Spain, spanning acute and convalescent COVID-19. T cells, B-cell-depleted T cells, or PBMCs provided the cDNA or gDNA that served as material.

Seattle patients were enrolled while actively infected and followed longitudinally. Per the study methods: The authors estimated nucleated cell counts from reference gene primer amplification. TCRdb's table, derived via immunoSEQ multiplex PCR, lists solely in-frame clones and lacks some. V and J calls and clone size are those listed in that table; D and trimming were worked out from the DNA. The table includes fewer than 500,000 clones, around 90% detected once. Germline V lookup: CDR1 MNHNY, CDR2 SVGAGI (reference sequence). J lost 4 bases, V lost 5 bases, and 7 bases had no gene match. CDR3 length: 15 residues.

This chain connects TRBV6-6 to TRBJ1-3; 8 bases map to TRBD1. Source material: peripheral blood. The sequence was obtained from a man younger than 35 with COVID-19, enrolled during active disease. CDR3: CASSPQGVLGNTIYF. The CDR3 bases are TGTGCCAGCAGTCCACAGGGGGTATTAGGAAACACCATATATTTT.